This TCR beta chain was sequenced in a study of OX40 agonist ivuxolimab in advanced cancers. Study-wide context: Hepatocellular carcinoma, melanoma, renal cell or head and neck cancer was diagnosed in the dose-escalation patients. Prior checkpoint blockade (anti-PD-1, anti-PD-L1 or anti-CTLA-4) was permitted; under 50% had it. General observations from the study: CD4+ and CD8+ blood T cells expanded clonally by week 6 at 0.1 to 3.0 mg/kg. Relative to CD4+ cells, CD8+ T cells on average had more expanded clones.

As concerns this clone: What it recognizes is unknown.

CDR1 SQVTM and CDR2 ANQGSEA come from the germline V gene. The CDR3 covers 12 residues. Trimming cost V 4 bases and J 3 bases, with 9 bases left between them. Here immunoSEQ multiplex PCR was the method, and the copy in TCRdb shows in-frame clones only, minus some. The repertoire holds about 68,000 clones, with 90% to 95% as singletons. Material: CD4+ or CD8+ T cells sorted from blood, obtained in a trial of the OX40 agonist ivuxolimab. The receptor's source is an adult with an advanced solid tumor such as melanoma, head and neck, liver or kidney cancer. V and J are TRBV29-1 and TRBJ1-1; the D is unclear. The CDR3 sequence is CSVVPLDTEAFF. In nucleotides, the CDR3 is TGCAGCGTTGTGCCGCTTGACACTGAAGCTTTCTTT.